This T cell receptor beta chain was profiled in a study of graft-versus-host responses after intestinal transplantation. The overall study: Grafts were multivisceral, liver-intestinal, or isolated intestinal. Induction with anti-thymocyte globulin, then tacrolimus and steroids for about 3 years, was given to all recipients. Study results and caveats: Ileal or blood samples showed some GvH clones first, and such clones were also found in recipient marrow.

Between the trimmed V and J ends, which lost 3 bases and 2 bases, there was a span of 8 bases. The length of the CDR3 is 14 residues. The germline V gene has CDR1 SGDLS and CDR2 YYNGEE. Measured with immunoSEQ multiplex PCR; TCRdb has only the in-frame clones, and not every one. This table holds roughly 96,000 clones, roughly 90% found once. On this clone: Its antigen is not known.

Sequencing used unstimulated CD8+ T cells sorted from spleen or lymph node cells, obtained before intestinal transplant. This sequence originates from a human donor who received an intestinal transplant. The rearrangement links TRBV9 to TRBJ2-2, with D tentatively TRBD1 (5 bases). The CDR3 is CASSERTNTGELFF. The CDR3 DNA reads as TGTGCCAGCAGCGAACGGACAAACACCGGGGAGCTGTTTTTT.